Following are 9 T cell receptor beta chains from one sample sequenced in a study of T cells in Graves' hyperthyroidism and ophthalmopathy. Amplified TCR beta CDR3 regions derived from RNA transcripts. The HTBI set primed first-round TCR CDR3 RT-PCR. TCRdb used MiXCR to reprocess the multiplex PCR reads, holding one entry per CDR3 protein. Of about 640,000 distinct CDR3 sequences in the sample, around 21% were seen once. Sequenced material: blood. The receptors stem from a man between 25 and 39 years old with Graves' ophthalmopathy.

The chain carries TRBV3-1 and TRBJ1-2, with D tentatively TRBD1 (5 bases). CDR1 is LGHDT and CDR2 is YNNKEL in the germline V gene (reference sequence). V lost 1 base and J lost 3, with 15 bases in between. This CDR3 spans 16 amino acids. The CDR3 loop is CASSQVGVGTDYGYTF. The CDR3, as DNA: TGTGCCAGCAGCCAAGTTGGGGTAGGGACGGACTATGGCTACACCTTC.

This clonotype showed up just a few times. The V gene is TRBV27, the J gene TRBJ2-3; the D call may be TRBD1 or TRBD2 (5 bases each). Trimming took off 5 bases at V and 7 bases at J, with 10 bases between the two ends. Germline lookup yields CDR1 MNHEY and CDR2 SMNVEV (reference sequence). The CDR3 is 12 amino acids. CDR3 DNA sequence: TGTGCCAGCAGTCCGCTGGGACATACGCAGTATTTT. Its translation is CASSPLGHTQYF.

J is TRBJ1-4 and V is TRBV19; 7 nucleotides line up with TRBD1. Trimming removed 3 bases from V and 7 bases from J; junction bases left unmatched: 14. Germline lookup yields CDR1 LNHDA and CDR2 SQIVND (reference sequence). There are 17 residues in the CDR3. CDR3 in DNA: TGTGCCAGTAGTATGCCACGGACAGGCGGCGCCGGTGAAAAACTGTTTTTT. Encoded protein: CASSMPRTGGAGEKLFF.

The rearrangement joins TRBV6-5 to TRBJ2-2, with TRBD2 identical over 14 bases. Germline lookup yields CDR1 MNHEY and CDR2 SVGAGI. The CDR3 sequence is 16 residues long. V lost 2 bases and J lost 8; bases outside the gene matches: 4. CDR3 residues: CASSYGLAGGIGELFF. The CDR3 DNA follows: TGTGCCAGCAGTTACGGACTAGCGGGAGGTATTGGGGAGCTGTTTTTT.

This clonotype was found a few times. The CDR3 DNA sequence: TGCGCCAGCAGCTTGGAGGCTATTTCAGCGGGGGGCTACGAGCAGTTCTTC. Amino acid sequence: CASSLEAISAGGYEQFF. The chain employs TRBV5-1 and TRBJ2-1; 9 positions agree with TRBD2. CDR3 length: 17 amino acids. The J segment lost 10 bases and the V segment lost 0 bases, leaving 14 bases of the junction unmatched. Germline-derived CDR1 and CDR2 are SGHRS and YFSETQ.

This clonotype was counted between two and nine times. This chain connects TRBV28 to TRBJ1-3; D is perhaps TRBD1 (5 bases). Germline-derived CDR1 and CDR2 are MDHEN and SYDVKM. V was cut by 2 bases and J by 6 bases, with 17 bases left in between. The CDR3 totals 16 residues. CDR3 amino acids: CASSLGSAGRLNTIYF. The DNA for the CDR3 is TGTGCCAGCAGTTTAGGGTCCGCGGGGCGTCTAAACACCATATATTTT.

This clonotype was recorded at least ten times. The V gene is TRBV7-9, the J gene TRBJ2-5, with no clear D. The V and J ends lost 5 bases and 3 bases respectively, with 19 bases between them. Germline CDR1 and CDR2: SEHNR and FQNEAQ (reference sequence). The CDR3 runs to 16 residues. CDR3 region: CASSPLVDLSKETQYF. The CDR3 DNA sequence: TGTGCCAGCAGCCCCCTAGTGGATCTGTCGAAAGAGACCCAGTACTTC.

This clonotype has only a few counts. This sequence joins TRBV29-1 and TRBJ2-7; D may be TRBD1 or TRBD2 (5 bases each). The CDR3 has 13 amino acids. The V end lost 5 bases, the J end lost 4 bases, and 15 bases lay between the germline ends. Per germline, CDR1 SQVTM and CDR2 ANQGSEA. CDR3 sequence (DNA): TGCAGCGTTCGCGAGGGGTACCCTTACGAGCAGTACTTC. Its protein is CSVREGYPYEQYF.

This clonotype was found a few times. This chain links TRBV30 with TRBJ2-7; D is ambiguous. Trimming pared 2 bases from V and 4 bases from J, leaving 9 bases between. This CDR3 contains 12 residues. Germline V gene data show CDR1 as GTSNPN and CDR2 as SVGIG (reference sequence). The CDR3 DNA sequence: TGTGCCTGGAGTCAATCACCTTACGAGCAGTACTTC. Translation gives CAWSQSPYEQYF.